These 32 T cell receptor beta chains share one sample of origin, sequenced in a study of graft-versus-host responses after intestinal transplantation. Libraries were prepared by immunoSEQ multiplex PCR; TCRdb keeps only in-frame clonotypes and omits some of them. Of approximately 17,000 clones listed, roughly 83% are singletons. Once graft tissue had been processed, intraepithelial and lamina propria lymphocytes were released. The input for sequencing was ileum tissue, taken 580 to 600 days after intestinal transplantation. Source of these receptors: a human patient who received an intestinal transplant, so some T cells may come from the graft donor.

The DNA for the CDR3 is TGTGCCAGCAGCTTGAGGTCGAGCTCTGGAAACACCATATATTTT. It encodes CASSLRSSSGNTIYF. The V gene is TRBV5-5, the J gene TRBJ1-3; D gene unclear. The CDR3 is made up of 15 amino acids. V was clipped by 1 base and J by 0 bases, with 8 bases between them. Looked up from germline, CDR1 is SGHKS and CDR2 is YYEKEE (reference sequence).

This clone came up a few times. V and J are TRBV29-1 and TRBJ1-4; unclear D gene. Trimming pared 7 bases from V and 7 bases from J, leaving 13 bases between. The germline V gene encodes CDR1 SQVTM and CDR2 ANQGSEA. The length of the CDR3 is 12 residues. The CDR3 protein is CSAVSLGEKLFF. The CDR3 DNA reads as TGCAGCGCCGTATCTCTGGGTGAAAAACTGTTTTTT.

This chain links TRBV27 with TRBJ2-2; unclear D gene. V was pared by 5 bases and J by 5 bases, with 12 bases between. This CDR3 has 14 residues. CDR1 and CDR2 from the germline V gene are MNHEY and SMNVEV (reference sequence). The CDR3 sequence is CASSPSFGTGELFF. CDR3 nucleotide sequence: TGTGCCAGCAGTCCATCTTTCGGGACCGGGGAGCTGTTTTTT.

This rearrangement joins TRBV29-1 to TRBJ2-1; the match to TRBD2 covers 14 bases. The CDR3 runs 17 residues. Germline values: CDR1 SQVTM, CDR2 ANQGSEA. With 7 bases clipped from V and 0 bases from J, the junction kept 8 bases outside the gene matches. The CDR3 coding sequence is TGCAGCGCCCCCGGGACTAGCGGGAGTAGCTCCTACAATGAGCAGTTCTTC. Its protein is CSAPGTSGSSSYNEQFF.

This clone was recorded once. This sequence joins TRBV12-5 and TRBJ2-7; 7 bases are a match to TRBD1. The CDR3 is 14 residues long. J lost 2 bases, V lost 3 bases, and 4 bases had no gene match. Germline V CDR1 and CDR2: LGHNT, FRNRAP. This CDR3 reads CASGFMGQPYEQYF. The CDR3 DNA reads as TGTGCTAGTGGTTTTATGGGACAGCCCTACGAGCAGTACTTC.

The chain employs TRBV6-1 and TRBJ2-7; no clear D gene. V dropped 5 bases and J dropped 5 bases, with 10 bases sitting between them. The CDR3 totals 12 residues. Germline values: CDR1 MNHNS, CDR2 SASEGT. CDR3 sequence: CASSRRYDEQYF. The CDR3 DNA reads TGTGCCAGCAGTCGACGGTACGACGAGCAGTACTTC.

This clone has just one count. The chain has TRBV12-5 and TRBJ1-2, with D tentatively TRBD1 (5 bases). The CDR3 length is 12 residues. Trimming removed 4 bases from V and 5 bases from J, with 8 bases in between. Germline assignment: CDR1 LGHNT and CDR2 FRNRAP. CDR3 nucleotides: TGTGCTAGTGGTTCGGGACTGTATGGCTACACCTTC. Translation: CASGSGLYGYTF.

This sequence joins TRBV7-9 and TRBJ2-5; 7 nucleotides agree with TRBD1. The better agreement between TRBJ2-7 and the DNA end casts doubt on the J call. Germline values: CDR1 SEHNR, CDR2 FQNEAQ (reference sequence). The CDR3 extends over 15 amino acids. The CDR3 nucleotides read TGTGCCAGCAGCGTTAACAGGGGAATCGGCTACGAGCAGTACTTC. This codes for CASSVNRGIGYEQYF.

The chain carries TRBV7-8 and TRBJ1-1; 7 positions match TRBD1. V lost 1 base and J lost 1; bases outside the gene matches: 6. CDR1 and CDR2 (germline): SGHVS, FQNEAQ. This CDR3 contains 16 residues. The DNA for the CDR3 is TGTGCCAGCAGCTTAGTGTTGCAGGGGGGGAACACTGAAGCTTTCTTT. Translating gives CASSLVLQGGNTEAFF.

Here the CDR3 DNA reads TGTGCCAGCAGCTTAGCCGGCAGGGGAGGCTCACCCCTCCACTTT. This encodes CASSLAGRGGSPLHF. This chain connects TRBV7-8 to TRBJ1-6; TRBD1 might be the D (6 bases). Germline V gene data show CDR1 as SGHVS and CDR2 as FQNEAQ. V shed 0 bases and J shed 10 bases, with 13 bases lying between them. This CDR3 comprises 15 residues.

The J gene is TRBJ1-1, the V gene TRBV5-1, with D hard to call. Germline CDR1 and CDR2: SGHRS and YFSETQ. CDR3 length equals 18 residues. V was pared by 3 bases and J by 1 base, with 22 bases between. CDR3 in amino acids: CASSWTGMTPRGNTEAFF. CDR3 nucleotide sequence: TGCGCCAGCAGCTGGACCGGGATGACCCCAAGAGGGAACACTGAAGCTTTCTTT.

The chain uses TRBV27 and TRBJ1-1; D gene uncertain. Between the trimmed V and J ends, which lost 6 bases and 0 bases, there was a span of 11 bases. The CDR3 is 14 amino acids. CDR1 MNHEY and CDR2 SMNVEV come from the germline V gene (reference sequence). CDR3 residues: CASRPQIMNTEAFF. As DNA, the CDR3 is TGTGCCAGCAGACCTCAGATCATGAACACTGAAGCTTTCTTT.

The rearrangement uses TRBV18 and TRBJ2-1; TRBD1 aligns across 9 bases. This CDR3 is built from 14 residues. Germline lookup yields CDR1 KGHSH and CDR2 LQKENI. The V segment lost 6 bases and the J segment 5 bases; nucleotides outside the gene matches: 5. DNA of the CDR3: TGTGCCAGCTCCACGGACAGGGGACACAATGAGCAGTTCTTC. Translated, it gives CASSTDRGHNEQFF.

The chain links TRBV10-2 to TRBJ1-6; 7 positions match TRBD1. Germline V gene data show CDR1 as WSHSY and CDR2 as SAAADI. J was trimmed by 12 bases and V by 0 bases; bases with no gene match: 11. This CDR3 is built from 16 residues. The CDR3 nucleotides are TGCGCCAGCAGTGAGTCTATTCCAGGGGGATTAGGACCCCTCCACTTT. Encoded protein: CASSESIPGGLGPLHF.

The rearrangement links TRBV2 to TRBJ2-7, with a possible D match to TRBD2 (7 bases). V was clipped by 4 bases and J by 2 bases, with 15 bases between them. Germline V gene data show CDR1 as SNHLY and CDR2 as FYNNEI. The CDR3 consists of 15 residues. CDR3 in amino acids: CASSANGGTTYEQYF. The CDR3 nucleotides read TGTGCCAGCAGTGCGAACGGGGGGACAACCTACGAGCAGTACTTC.

This clone turned up a few times. The chain has TRBV10-3 and TRBJ1-5; TRBD1 aligns across 7 bases. The germline CDR1 and CDR2 sequences are ENHRY and SYGVKD. This CDR3 contains 13 residues. With V trimmed by 6 bases and J by 5 bases, 4 bases remained unmatched. CDR3 loop: CAISFRGDQPQHF. CDR3 nucleotides: TGTGCCATCAGCTTCAGGGGGGATCAGCCCCAGCATTTT.

The chain employs TRBV18 and TRBJ2-6; weak D call: TRBD1 (5 bases). Trimming took off 5 bases at V and 0 bases at J, with 14 bases between the two ends. The CDR3 totals 17 residues. Germline V gene lookup returns CDR1 KGHSH and CDR2 LQKENI. The CDR3 loop is CASSTGRPSSGANVLTF. DNA for the CDR3: TGTGCCAGCTCAACAGGACGCCCGAGCTCTGGGGCCAACGTCCTGACTTTC. Drawing the rest from reference TRBV18 and TRBJ2-6, the complete variable domain is NAGVMQNPRHLVRRRGQEARLRCSPMKGHSHVYWYRQLPEEGLKFMVYLQKENIIDESGMPKERFSAEFPKEGPSILRIQQVVRGDSAAYFCASSTGRPSSGANVLTFGAGSRLTVL.

The chain has TRBV6-1 and TRBJ1-1; D is possibly TRBD1 (6 bases). The CDR3 extends over 11 amino acids. The V and J ends lost 6 bases and 10 bases respectively, with 12 bases between them. From germline, CDR1 is MNHNS and CDR2 SASEGT. The DNA for the CDR3 is TGTGCCAGCAGGGGGGGACAAGGAGCTTTCTTT. Residues: CASRGGQGAFF.

This clone was seen a single time. The rearrangement joins TRBV6-5 to TRBJ1-2; D remains ambiguous. The CDR3 covers 14 residues. V shed 6 bases and J shed 4 bases, with 15 bases lying between them. Germline CDR1 reads MNHEY; CDR2 reads SVGAGI. CDR3 bases: TGTGCCAGCAGCCCCATACAACAGAGCTATGGCTACACCTTC. Its protein product is CASSPIQQSYGYTF.

CDR3 nucleotide sequence: TGTGCCAGCAGCTTGGCGGCAGCGACAAACTATGGCTACACCTTC. Protein sequence: CASSLAAATNYGYTF. The rearrangement joins TRBV5-4 to TRBJ1-2; unclear D gene. Germline V gene sequence: CDR1 SGHNT, CDR2 YYREEE (reference sequence). This CDR3 has 15 amino acids. The V and J ends lost 0 bases and 2 bases respectively, with 11 bases between them.

V gene TRBV27 combines with J gene TRBJ2-7; no firm D call. Deletions cut 6 bases from V and 2 bases from J, with 8 bases between. This CDR3 is built from 12 residues. Germline V CDR1 and CDR2: MNHEY, SMNVEV (reference sequence). CDR3 sequence: CASSPGPYEQYF. CDR3 DNA sequence: TGTGCCAGCAGCCCGGGCCCCTACGAGCAGTACTTC.

CDR3 sequence: CASSQGGRGYGYTF. The CDR3 coding sequence is TGCGCCAGCAGCCAAGGAGGTCGGGGCTATGGCTACACCTTC. J is TRBJ1-2 and V is TRBV4-1, with D unresolved. V lost 1 base and J lost 4, with 10 bases in between. CDR1 and CDR2 (germline): MGHRA, YSYEKL. This CDR3 comprises 14 residues.

The gene calls are TRBV2 and TRBJ2-5, with D perhaps TRBD2 (6 bases). The CDR3 loop spans 16 amino acids. V was clipped by 2 bases and J by 5 bases, with 18 bases between them. Germline V gene data show CDR1 as SNHLY and CDR2 as FYNNEI. Here the CDR3 reads CASSEFPETRVETQYF. The DNA for the CDR3 is TGTGCCAGCAGTGAATTCCCCGAGACTAGGGTTGAGACCCAGTACTTC.

In regard to this clone: The sample holds other DNA sequences that translate to the same CDR3. The chain employs TRBV29-1 and TRBJ2-5, with TRBD2 identical over 9 bases. V lost 3 bases to trimming and J lost 5 bases; unmatched junction nucleotides: 1. The CDR3 is 12 amino acids. The germline CDR1 and CDR2 sequences are SQVTM and ANQGSEA. CDR3 region: CSVESGGETQYF. CDR3 coding DNA: TGCAGCGTTGAGAGCGGGGGGGAGACCCAGTACTTC.

This clone was seen a handful of times. The chain couples TRBV19 to TRBJ2-7; possible D gene TRBD2, 5 bases. The CDR3 is made up of 16 amino acids. The germline gives CDR1 LNHDA, CDR2 SQIVND (reference sequence). V lost 5 bases and J 2 bases, leaving 19 bases between the germline ends. CDR3 bases: TGTGCCAGTAGTGCAAGCTGGCCGCGGGCGGCCTACGAGCAGTACTTC. Translating it yields CASSASWPRAAYEQYF.

V gene TRBV5-1 combines with J gene TRBJ2-2, with 7 bases fitting TRBD1. Germline V gene data show CDR1 as SGHRS and CDR2 as YFSETQ. CDR3 length equals 14 residues. J was trimmed by 4 bases and V by 8 bases; bases with no gene match: 8. The CDR3: CASTGAAVTGELFF. The CDR3 region has the DNA TGCGCCAGTACAGGGGCCGCCGTCACCGGGGAGCTGTTTTTT.

The rearrangement joins TRBV6-4 to TRBJ1-1, with D tentatively TRBD1 (5 bases). V was pared by 2 bases and J by 1 base, with 8 bases between. Looked up from germline, CDR1 is MRHNA and CDR2 is SNTAGT. This CDR3 contains 14 residues. The CDR3 loop reads CASSDPRENTEAFF. CDR3 sequence (DNA): TGTGCCAGCAGTGACCCCAGGGAGAACACTGAAGCTTTCTTT.

The chain joins TRBV7-2 to TRBJ2-3, with unresolved D. Trimming removed 0 bases at V and 9 bases at J, with 7 bases between. The length of the CDR3 is 12 residues. CDR1 SGHTA and CDR2 FQGNSA come from the germline V gene. Written as DNA, the CDR3 is TGTGCCAGCAGCTTAGCGGAAGGAACGCAGTATTTT. Its translation is CASSLAEGTQYF.

The chain has TRBV6-5 and TRBJ1-5, with D unresolved. V lost 5 bases to trimming and J lost 0 bases, with 11 bases between them. Germline V gene sequence: CDR1 MNHEY, CDR2 SVGAGI. The CDR3 is 15 amino acids. The CDR3 loop is CASSRGLYSNQPQHF. The CDR3, as DNA: TGTGCCAGCAGTCGAGGGCTCTATAGCAATCAGCCCCAGCATTTT.

The genes are TRBV18 and TRBJ1-2, with D possibly TRBD1 on 5 matching bases. The CDR3 is 15 amino acids. Germline V lookup: CDR1 KGHSH, CDR2 LQKENI. V lost 5 bases and J lost 4, with 17 bases in between. The DNA for the CDR3 is TGTGCCAGCTCAGTTTCAGGGAGGTCGTCCTATGGCTACACCTTC. This codes for CASSVSGRSSYGYTF.

The chain carries TRBV5-1 and TRBJ2-3; D possibly corresponds to TRBD2 (7 bases). The ends were cut back, 4 bases at V and 4 bases at J, with 10 bases in the middle. Germline CDR1 and CDR2: SGHRS and YFSETQ. The CDR3 has 13 amino acids. The CDR3: CASSTGGPDTQYF. In nucleotides, the CDR3 is TGCGCCAGCAGCACCGGGGGGCCAGATACGCAGTATTTT.

The chain recombines TRBV6-1 with TRBJ2-3, with 8 bases identical to TRBD2. With V trimmed by 10 bases and J by 0 bases, 6 bases remained unmatched. Germline CDR1 and CDR2: MNHNS and SASEGT. The CDR3 has 14 amino acids. As DNA, the CDR3 is TGTGCCACCCGTAGCGGGGCTAGCACAGATACGCAGTATTTT. Protein product: CATRSGASTDTQYF.